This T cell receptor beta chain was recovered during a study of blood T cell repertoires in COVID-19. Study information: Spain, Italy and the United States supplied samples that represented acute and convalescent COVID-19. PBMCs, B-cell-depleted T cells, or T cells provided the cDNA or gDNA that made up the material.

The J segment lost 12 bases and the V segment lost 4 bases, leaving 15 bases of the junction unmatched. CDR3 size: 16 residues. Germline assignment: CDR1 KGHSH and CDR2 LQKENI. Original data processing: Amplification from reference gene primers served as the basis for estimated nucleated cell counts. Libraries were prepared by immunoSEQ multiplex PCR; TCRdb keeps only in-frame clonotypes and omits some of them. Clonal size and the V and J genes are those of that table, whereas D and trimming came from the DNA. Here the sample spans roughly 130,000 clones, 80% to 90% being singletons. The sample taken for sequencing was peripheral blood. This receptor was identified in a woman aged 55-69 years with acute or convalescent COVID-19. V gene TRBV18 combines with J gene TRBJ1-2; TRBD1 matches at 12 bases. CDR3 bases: TGTGCCAGCTCACTAGGGACAGGGGGCGTCACCAATGTTGACACCTTC. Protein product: CASSLGTGGVTNVDTF.